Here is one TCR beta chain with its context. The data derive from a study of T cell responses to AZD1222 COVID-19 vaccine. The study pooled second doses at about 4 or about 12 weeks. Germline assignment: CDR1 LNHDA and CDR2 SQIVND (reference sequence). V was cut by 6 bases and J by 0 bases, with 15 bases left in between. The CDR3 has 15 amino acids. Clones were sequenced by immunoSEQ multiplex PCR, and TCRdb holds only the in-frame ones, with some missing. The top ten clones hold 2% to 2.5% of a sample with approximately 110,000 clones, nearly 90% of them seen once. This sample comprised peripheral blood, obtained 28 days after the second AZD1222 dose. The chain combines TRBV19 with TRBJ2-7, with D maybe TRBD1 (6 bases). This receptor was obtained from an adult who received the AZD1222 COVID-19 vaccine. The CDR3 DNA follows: TGTGCCAGTAGAAGACAGGACGGCAGCTCCTACGAGCAGTACTTC. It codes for CASRRQDGSSYEQYF.